These T cell receptor beta chains were read from a single sample in a study of human T cells and chemical hapten exposure. MiXCR, applied by TCRdb to the RACE reads, yields one record per CDR3 protein. Of around 360,000 distinct CDR3 sequences listed, over 6% were seen once; the top ten hold roughly 5.4%. This specimen consisted of whole blood, obtained in connection with sensitization to the hapten diphenylcyclopropenone (DPC). The origin of the receptors is a woman between 18 and 29 years old with alopecia areata. Some clones in this sample may be carry-over from other donors' samples. CDR3s include the opening cysteine and the closing phenylalanine or tryptophan. Each record gives: CDR3 DNA, CDR3 protein, clone size, J gene, D gene, V gene. D genes are given only for firm matches. Clone size is stated in some rows and not others, as once, few, many or a class when expanded.

DNA: TGCAGCGTTGAAGATCTTCGGATTACGCCTGTAATGAACACTGAAGCTTTCTTT; CDR3: CSVEDLRITPVMNTEAFF; size: .; J: TRBJ1-1; D: .; V: TRBV29-1
DNA: TGTGCCAGCAGCTCCCGAGGCCTACTTTCACCCCTCCACTTT; CDR3: CASSSRGLLSPLHF; size: many; J: TRBJ1-6; D: .; V: TRBV7-2
DNA: TGTGCCAGCAGTTACCCGATCAACGAGCAGTACTTC; CDR3: CASSYPINEQYF; size: many; J: TRBJ2-7; D: .; V: TRBV6-2/TRBV6-3
DNA: TGCGCCAGCAGCCAATCAGGGGGCCCAGAGACCCAGTACTTC; CDR3: CASSQSGGPETQYF; size: few; J: TRBJ2-5; D: TRBD1; V: TRBV4-3
DNA: TGCGCCAGCAGCCAAGATCGGGCGGTTCATGGCTACACCTTC; CDR3: CASSQDRAVHGYTF; size: few; J: TRBJ1-2; D: .; V: TRBV4-3
DNA: TGTGCCAGCAGTTCGACCCCGGATAATTCACCCCTCCACTTT; CDR3: CASSSTPDNSPLHF; size: many; J: TRBJ1-6; D: .; V: TRBV12-3/TRBV12-4
DNA: TGTGCCAGCAGCCAAGCGACTAGGGGAGATGGCTACACCTTC; CDR3: CASSQATRGDGYTF; size: few; J: TRBJ1-2; D: .; V: TRBV3-1
DNA: TGTGCCACCAGCAGAGATCCGTACAGGACAGGGCTGAACACTGAAGCTTTCTTT; CDR3: CATSRDPYRTGLNTEAFF; size: few; J: TRBJ1-1; D: TRBD1; V: TRBV15
DNA: TGCAGTGCTAGAGATCCAGATTTCTCCTACGAGCAGTACTTC; CDR3: CSARDPDFSYEQYF; size: few; J: TRBJ2-7; D: .; V: TRBV20-1
DNA: TGTGCCAGCAGTTTGGGACAGGGCCTCTATAAGCAGTACTTC; CDR3: CASSLGQGLYKQYF; size: few; J: TRBJ2-7; D: TRBD1; V: TRBV27
DNA: TGTGCCAGCAGCTTGGCAACAGGTATGGACACTGAAGCTTTCTTT; CDR3: CASSLATGMDTEAFF; size: many; J: TRBJ1-1; D: .; V: TRBV5-6
DNA: TGTGCCAGCACCTCCGGGACCTTCGAAGCCGGGGAGCTGTTTTTT; CDR3: CASTSGTFEAGELFF; size: many; J: TRBJ2-2; D: .; V: TRBV6-2/TRBV6-3
DNA: TGTGCCAGCTCACCCGACGATTTAACCCTCCACTTT; CDR3: CASSPDDLTLHF; size: many; J: TRBJ1-6; D: .; V: TRBV18
DNA: TGTGCCAGCAGTTACGGGGGGATGGATCAGCCCCAGCATTTT; CDR3: CASSYGGMDQPQHF; size: few; J: TRBJ1-5; D: .; V: TRBV12-3/TRBV12-4
DNA: TGCGCCAGTAGCCCAAGTCAGGGGGGCGCAGAGACCCAGTACTTC; CDR3: CASSPSQGGAETQYF; size: .; J: TRBJ2-5; D: .; V: TRBV4-3
DNA: TGTGCCAGCAGTTCAGGGAGTGCGGCCACAGATACGCAGTATTTT; CDR3: CASSSGSAATDTQYF; size: .; J: TRBJ2-3; D: .; V: TRBV28
DNA: TGCGCCAGCAGCTTAAGCAGGGGCGACACAGATACGCAGTATTTT; CDR3: CASSLSRGDTDTQYF; size: many; J: TRBJ2-3; D: .; V: TRBV5-1
DNA: TGCAGTGCTAGAGATCAGGGGACTCTCTCTGGAAACACCATATATTTT; CDR3: CSARDQGTLSGNTIYF; size: many; J: TRBJ1-3; D: .; V: TRBV20-1
DNA: TGTGCCAGCAGTTTGATCGGGGGCCCCCAGCCCCAGCATTTT; CDR3: CASSLIGGPQPQHF; size: many; J: TRBJ1-5; D: .; V: TRBV28
DNA: TGTGCCAGCTCACCACAGAGGACAAGAGATACGCAGTATTTT; CDR3: CASSPQRTRDTQYF; size: few; J: TRBJ2-3; D: .; V: TRBV18
DNA: TGTGCCAGCAGCTTATGGGACAGGGGGTCAGGGGCTGAAGCTTTCTTT; CDR3: CASSLWDRGSGAEAFF; size: many; J: TRBJ1-1; D: TRBD1; V: TRBV13
DNA: TGTGCCAGCAGCCCGTTAGGACAGGGGAGCACAGATACGCAGTATTTT; CDR3: CASSPLGQGSTDTQYF; size: many; J: TRBJ2-3; D: TRBD1; V: TRBV9
DNA: TGTGCCAGCAGTCCCCCGGATGGAAACTATGGCTACACCTTC; CDR3: CASSPPDGNYGYTF; size: many; J: TRBJ1-2; D: .; V: TRBV6-6
DNA: TGTGCCAGCAGTGAAAGGGCCCAACTGTTTTTT; CDR3: CASSERAQLFF; size: .; J: TRBJ1-4; D: .; V: TRBV2
DNA: TGTGCCAGCAGTTTAACCGAGGGGACAGCCTACTATGGCTACACCTTC; CDR3: CASSLTEGTAYYGYTF; size: many; J: TRBJ1-2; D: TRBD1; V: TRBV28
DNA: TGTGCCAGCAGCCTCGTCGGCAGCCTCTCCTACGAGCAGTACTTC; CDR3: CASSLVGSLSYEQYF; size: .; J: TRBJ2-7; D: .; V: TRBV14
DNA: TGTGCCAGCAGCTTACCACCCCCGGGACACGACAACTCTGGGGCCAACGTCCTGACTTTC; CDR3: CASSLPPPGHDNSGANVLTF; size: .; J: TRBJ2-6; D: .; V: TRBV7-3
DNA: TGTGCCAGCAGCTTGGGCAGGACTTTAAGGAATGAGCAGTTCTTC; CDR3: CASSLGRTLRNEQFF; size: .; J: TRBJ2-1; D: .; V: TRBV5-4
DNA: TGTGCCAGCAGCTTGAAACGGGGGCTGAGCACAGATACGCAGTATTTT; CDR3: CASSLKRGLSTDTQYF; size: many; J: TRBJ2-3; D: .; V: TRBV5-6
DNA: TGCAGTGCACCACAGACTAGCGGGGGCACAGATACGCAGTATTTT; CDR3: CSAPQTSGGTDTQYF; size: .; J: TRBJ2-3; D: TRBD2; V: TRBV20-1
DNA: TGCAGTGCTAGCCGGTCGAGCACAGATACGCAGTATTTT; CDR3: CSASRSSTDTQYF; size: many; J: TRBJ2-3; D: .; V: TRBV20-1
DNA: TGCGCCAGCAGCCAACTGAGACAGGCCTTCTCTGGGGCCAACGTCCTGACTTTC; CDR3: CASSQLRQAFSGANVLTF; size: .; J: TRBJ2-6; D: .; V: TRBV4-1
DNA: TGTGCCAGCAGTGTAACCAGCTCTGGAAACACCATATATTTT; CDR3: CASSVTSSGNTIYF; size: many; J: TRBJ1-3; D: .; V: TRBV2
DNA: TGTGCCAGCAGTTTTAGCGCCACTGGAAACACCATATATTTT; CDR3: CASSFSATGNTIYF; size: .; J: TRBJ1-3; D: .; V: TRBV12-3/TRBV12-4
DNA: TGTGCCAGCAGTTACCAACAAATCAACTCCTACGAGCAGTACTTC; CDR3: CASSYQQINSYEQYF; size: few; J: TRBJ2-7; D: .; V: TRBV6-5
DNA: TGCGCCAGCAGCGGACTCATTAATTCACCCCTCCACTTT; CDR3: CASSGLINSPLHF; size: many; J: TRBJ1-6; D: .; V: TRBV5-1
DNA: TGTGCCAGCAGCCATCCCGGGACTAGCGGGGGAGAGCAGTACTTC; CDR3: CASSHPGTSGGEQYF; size: many; J: TRBJ2-7; D: TRBD2; V: TRBV3-1
DNA: TGTGCCAGCAGCTTAGCTTTTACGCGGCCCGCGTACACAGATACGCAGTATTTT; CDR3: CASSLAFTRPAYTDTQYF; size: many; J: TRBJ2-3; D: .; V: TRBV7-2
DNA: TGCAGTGCAAGGGTGGGGAGGGCCATGGAGACCCAGTACTTC; CDR3: CSARVGRAMETQYF; size: many; J: TRBJ2-5; D: TRBD2; V: TRBV20-1
DNA: TGCAGCGTTGAGAAACAGGTAGTGGTAGATACGCAGTATTTT; CDR3: CSVEKQVVVDTQYF; size: many; J: TRBJ2-3; D: .; V: TRBV29-1
DNA: TGTGCCAGCAGCTTAGGTGGAAACCCAACTACCGATACGCAGTATTTT; CDR3: CASSLGGNPTTDTQYF; size: many; J: TRBJ2-3; D: .; V: TRBV11-1
DNA: TGTGCCAGCAGTTTAGTGTACGCGAACCTGAACACTGAAGCTTTCTTT; CDR3: CASSLVYANLNTEAFF; size: few; J: TRBJ1-1; D: .; V: TRBV12-3/TRBV12-4
DNA: TGCAGCGTTGGGGGGAATAGCAATCAGCCCCAGCATTTT; CDR3: CSVGGNSNQPQHF; size: .; J: TRBJ1-5; D: .; V: TRBV29-1
DNA: TGTGCTAGTGGTTTTGAGCCCGGGGACAGGGATGAAAAACTGTTTTTT; CDR3: CASGFEPGDRDEKLFF; size: .; J: TRBJ1-4; D: TRBD1; V: TRBV12-5
DNA: TGTGCCAGCCGACCGGGACAGGGGGCGGGCGGCTACACCTTC; CDR3: CASRPGQGAGGYTF; size: .; J: TRBJ1-2; D: TRBD1; V: TRBV28
DNA: TGTGCCAGCAACGGACAGGGGCCTCAGCCCCAGCATTTT; CDR3: CASNGQGPQPQHF; size: many; J: TRBJ1-5; D: TRBD1; V: TRBV6-1
DNA: TGTGCCAGCAGCTTAGAAGGGGACTCTGGAAACACCATATATTTT; CDR3: CASSLEGDSGNTIYF; size: many; J: TRBJ1-3; D: .; V: TRBV7-2
DNA: TGTGCCAGCAGTGCTTCCTACGAGCAGTACTTC; CDR3: CASSASYEQYF; size: many; J: TRBJ2-7; D: .; V: TRBV25-1
DNA: TGTGCCAGCAGCTCCAACAGAGTCGGAGATACGCAGTATTTT; CDR3: CASSSNRVGDTQYF; size: .; J: TRBJ2-3; D: .; V: TRBV7-2
DNA: TGTGCCAGCAGGAACGCCGGGGGCTCGAGCACCGGGGAGCTGTTTTTT; CDR3: CASRNAGGSSTGELFF; size: few; J: TRBJ2-2; D: .; V: TRBV6-5